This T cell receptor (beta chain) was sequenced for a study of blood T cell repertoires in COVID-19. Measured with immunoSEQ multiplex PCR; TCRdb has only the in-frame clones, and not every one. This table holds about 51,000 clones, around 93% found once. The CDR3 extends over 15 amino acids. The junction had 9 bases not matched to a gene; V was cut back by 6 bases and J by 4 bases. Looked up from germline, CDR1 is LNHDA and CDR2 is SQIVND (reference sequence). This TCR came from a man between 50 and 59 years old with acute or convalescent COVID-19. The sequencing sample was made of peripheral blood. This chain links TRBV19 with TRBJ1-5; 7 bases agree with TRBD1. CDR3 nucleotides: TGTGCCAGTAGCCTAGGAGGGGGCGCGAATCAGCCCCAGCATTTT. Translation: CASSLGGGANQPQHF. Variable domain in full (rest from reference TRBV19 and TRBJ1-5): DGGITQSPKYLFRKEGQNVTLSCEQNLNHDAMYWYRQDPGQGLRLIYYSQIVNDFQKGDIAEGYSVSREKKESFPLTVTSAQKNPTAFYLCASSLGGGANQPQHFGDGTRLSIL.